The 12 T cell receptor beta chains below all came from one sample that was sequenced in a study of blood T cells in healthy people across ages. Together with a sample-barcoded 5' primer, a J-beta primer mix was included in a second PCR lasting roughly 6 to 12 cycles. One entry per CDR3 protein results from TCRdb running MiXCR on the 5' RACE reads. This sample has approximately 850,000 distinct CDR3 sequences; approximately 48% occur once, and the top ten carry nearly 20%. Source material: blood. The source of these receptors is a man between 60 and 70 years old in good health.

The chain carries TRBV9 and TRBJ2-3; no reliable D call. Germline loops: CDR1 SGDLS, CDR2 YYNGEE. The CDR3 sequence is 14 residues long. Deletions cut 0 bases from V and 2 bases from J, with 7 bases between. As DNA, the CDR3 is TGTGCCAGCAGCGTAGATCCACTCACAGATACGCAGTATTTT. It yields the protein CASSVDPLTDTQYF. The full variable domain, in which reference TRBV9 and TRBJ2-3 provide the parts outside the CDR3, is DSGVTQTPKHLITATGQRVTLRCSPRSGDLSVYWYQQSLDQGLQFLIQYYNGEERAKGNILERFSAQQFPDLHSELNLSSLELGDSALYFCASSVDPLTDTQYFGPGTRLTVL.

The chain joins TRBV20-1 to TRBJ2-7; maybe TRBD1 (5 bases). V was trimmed by 6 bases and J by 4 bases, leaving 16 bases between them. The germline V gene encodes CDR1 DFQATT and CDR2 SNEGSKA (reference sequence). The CDR3 covers 13 residues. The CDR3 bases are TGCAGTGCCTCTCGCACAGGCGGTTACGAGCAGTACTTC. This sequence encodes CSASRTGGYEQYF.

The chain couples TRBV3-1 to TRBJ2-5; no definite D call. Near its end, the DNA agrees better with TRBJ2-7, so the J call may be wrong. The CDR3 length is 14 residues. From germline, CDR1 is LGHDT and CDR2 YNNKEL (reference sequence). For the CDR3, the DNA is TGTGCCAGCAGCCAATCGTCAGGAGTCCGCGAGCAGTACTTC. Translation gives CASSQSSGVREQYF.

The V and J genes are TRBV7-9 and TRBJ2-1, with 10 positions matching TRBD2. The CDR3 contains 13 residues. V was pared by 5 bases and J by 10 bases, with 5 bases of the junction left unmatched. Germline loops: CDR1 SEHNR, CDR2 FQNEAQ (reference sequence). CDR3 sequence: CASSQPGLAEQFF. The CDR3 DNA is TGTGCCAGCAGCCAACCGGGACTAGCGGAGCAGTTCTTC.

The V and J genes are TRBV7-9 and TRBJ2-5; D may be TRBD1 or TRBD2 (5 bases each). Germline CDR1 is SEHNR and CDR2 is FQNEAQ (reference sequence). The CDR3 contains 13 residues. The V end was cut by 5 bases, the J end by 5 bases, with 12 bases between. The CDR3 DNA reads TGTGCCAGCAGCCTGCCCAGGGACGAGACCCAGTACTTC. It encodes CASSLPRDETQYF.

The V call is TRBV6-2 or TRBV6-3, the J call TRBJ2-3; TRBD1 matches 7 bases. V lost 2 bases to trimming and J lost 5 bases; unmatched junction nucleotides: 4. The CDR3 has 14 amino acids. Germline CDR1 reads MNHEY; CDR2 reads SVGEGT. The CDR3 spells CASSYTGQLDTQYF. The DNA of the CDR3 is TGTGCCAGCAGTTACACGGGACAGCTAGATACGCAGTATTTT.

The V gene is TRBV20-1, the J gene TRBJ1-5; D remains ambiguous. The V end was cut by 1 base, the J end by 3 bases, with 4 bases between. Germline CDR1 reads DFQATT; CDR2 reads SNEGSKA (reference sequence). The length of the CDR3 is 12 residues. This chain's CDR3 is CSARAHNQPQHF. The CDR3 region has the DNA TGCAGTGCTAGAGCCCACAATCAGCCCCAGCATTTT.

The rearrangement uses TRBV5-5 and TRBJ2-5; 8 positions match TRBD1. CDR1 is SGHKS, CDR2 YYEKEE, per germline (reference sequence). V dropped 0 bases and J dropped 1; count of bases not matched to a gene: 2. CDR3 length equals 15 residues. The CDR3 spells CASSLDGTGQETQYF. In DNA, the CDR3 is TGTGCCAGCAGCTTGGACGGGACAGGCCAAGAGACCCAGTACTTC.

This chain uses TRBV11-2 with TRBJ1-1; TRBD1 matches 8 bases. Germline CDR1 SGHAT, CDR2 FQNNGV. V trimming: 0 bases; J trimming: 3 bases; junction bases outside the gene matches: 12. This CDR3 region has 18 residues. CDR3 DNA sequence: TGTGCCAGCAGCTTAGAACCCTATGACAGGGGTATCTACACTGAAGCTTTCTTT. Amino acid sequence: CASSLEPYDRGIYTEAFF.

The table lists this clonotype with a few counts. The CDR3 coding sequence is TGCAGCGTTGAGGGGCGGGGGGGGTACAATGAGCAGTTCTTC. Translation: CSVEGRGGYNEQFF. The chain couples TRBV29-1 to TRBJ2-1; 9 bases match TRBD2. The germline V gene encodes CDR1 SQVTM and CDR2 ANQGSEA. The CDR3 is 14 amino acids. With 3 bases clipped from V and 4 bases from J, the junction kept 4 bases outside the gene matches.

The chain couples TRBV5-1 to TRBJ2-2, with 7 bases lining up with TRBD1. CDR1 is SGHRS and CDR2 is YFSETQ in the germline V gene. V was clipped by 8 bases and J by 0 bases; unmatched bases: 7. This CDR3 has 15 residues. As DNA, the CDR3 is TGCGCCAGTACCGTGCAGGGGGCGAACACCGGGGAGCTGTTTTTT. Its translation is CASTVQGANTGELFF. Supplemented by reference TRBV5-1 and TRBJ2-2, the full variable domain reads KAGVTQTPRYLIKTRGQQVTLSCSPISGHRSVSWYQQTPGQGLQFLFEYFSETQRNKGNFPGRFSGRQFSNSRSEMNVSTLELGDSALYLCASTVQGANTGELFFGEGSRLTVL.

Only a few counts were recorded for this clonotype. The chain recombines TRBV20-1 with TRBJ2-7; 10 positions match TRBD2. The CDR3 length is 14 residues. Unmatched junction bases numbered 2, after V lost 3 bases and J lost 0 bases. Germline CDR1 and CDR2: DFQATT and SNEGSKA (reference sequence). The CDR3 is CSASERGGSYEQYF. CDR3 DNA sequence: TGCAGTGCTAGCGAGCGGGGGGGCTCCTACGAGCAGTACTTC.